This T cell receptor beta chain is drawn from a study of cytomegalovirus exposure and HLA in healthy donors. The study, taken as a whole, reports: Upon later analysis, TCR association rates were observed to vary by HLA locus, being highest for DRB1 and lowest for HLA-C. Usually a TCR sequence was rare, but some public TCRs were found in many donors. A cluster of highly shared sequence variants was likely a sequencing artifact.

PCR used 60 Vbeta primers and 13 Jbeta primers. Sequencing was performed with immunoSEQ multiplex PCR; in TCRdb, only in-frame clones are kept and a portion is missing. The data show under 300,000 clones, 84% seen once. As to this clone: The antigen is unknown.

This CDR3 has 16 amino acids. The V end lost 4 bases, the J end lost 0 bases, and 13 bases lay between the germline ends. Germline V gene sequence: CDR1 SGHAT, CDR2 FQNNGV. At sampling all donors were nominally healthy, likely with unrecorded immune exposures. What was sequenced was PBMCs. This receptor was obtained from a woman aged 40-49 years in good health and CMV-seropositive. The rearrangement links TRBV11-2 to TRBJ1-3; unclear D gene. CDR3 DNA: TGTGCCAGCAGCTGGCAGGTTACCACCTCTGGAAACACCATATATTTT. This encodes CASSWQVTTSGNTIYF.